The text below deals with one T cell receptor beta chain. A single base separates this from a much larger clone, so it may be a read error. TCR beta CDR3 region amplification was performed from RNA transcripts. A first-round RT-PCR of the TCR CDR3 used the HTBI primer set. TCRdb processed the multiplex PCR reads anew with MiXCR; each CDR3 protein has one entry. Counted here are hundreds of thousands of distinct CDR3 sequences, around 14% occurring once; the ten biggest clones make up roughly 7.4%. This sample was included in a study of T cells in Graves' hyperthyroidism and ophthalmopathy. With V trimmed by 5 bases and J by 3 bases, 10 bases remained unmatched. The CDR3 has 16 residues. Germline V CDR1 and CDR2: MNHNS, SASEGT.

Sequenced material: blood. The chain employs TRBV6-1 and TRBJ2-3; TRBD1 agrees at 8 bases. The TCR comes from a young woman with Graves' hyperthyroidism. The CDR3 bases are TGTGCCAGCAGTAGCCCAAGACAGGGGCTGACAGATACGCAGTATTTT. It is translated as CASSSPRQGLTDTQYF.